This T cell receptor beta chain was retrieved from a study of prognosis after radiotherapy for stage I lung cancer. In the study overall: Medically, all non-small cell lung cancer patients were deemed inoperable. Seven patients presented with squamous cell carcinoma, approximately 12 with adenocarcinoma. Distant metastasis occurred in a few patients at a median of approximately seven months after radiotherapy, while fewer than 17 showed no significant progression. Study-wide findings and caveats: Gene usage, both TRBV and TRBJ, reportedly differed between patients with metastases and patients without them.

This clonotype appeared many times. Its specificity is unknown. V lost 5 bases to trimming and J lost 0 bases, with 4 bases between them. From germline, CDR1 is SGHAT and CDR2 FQNNGV. The CDR3 covers 12 residues. Genomic DNA was subjected to two-round multiplex PCR for amplification of TCR beta CDR3. Every TRBV and TRBJ gene had its own specific primer in first-round PCR. TCRdb reprocessed the multiplex PCR reads with MiXCR, giving one entry per CDR3 protein. This sample has around 20,000 distinct CDR3 sequences, with 35% to 50% found just once. The chain has TRBV11-2 and TRBJ2-5; D is unclear. The material sequenced was PBMCs, taken before or after stereotactic body radiation therapy (not recorded which). This receptor was obtained from a donor over 45 with non-small cell lung cancer. Here the CDR3 DNA reads TGTGCCAGCAGCCTGAACCAAGAGACCCAGTACTTC. Residues: CASSLNQETQYF.